The 14 T cell receptor beta chains below come from one sample, sequenced in a study of cytomegalovirus exposure and HLA in healthy donors. Clones were read by immunoSEQ multiplex PCR, and TCRdb kept only the in-frame ones, dropping some. The table includes roughly 130,000 clones, approximately 91% detected once. The sample comprised PBMCs. These TCRs come from a man aged 25-45 years in good health and CMV-seronegative.

The chain is built from TRBV9 and TRBJ2-1; 12 bases match TRBD2. Germline V gene sequence: CDR1 SGDLS, CDR2 YYNGEE. This CDR3 contains 18 residues. The ends lost 4 bases at V and 5 bases at J; junction bases unmatched: 13. CDR3 region: CASSPTPGTSGRHNEQFF. The CDR3 nucleotides read TGTGCCAGCAGCCCAACCCCTGGGACTAGCGGGCGACACAATGAGCAGTTCTTC.

The V and J genes are TRBV11-2 and TRBJ1-2; D may be TRBD1 (6 bases). Germline CDR1 is SGHAT and CDR2 is FQNNGV. The CDR3 is 15 residues long. Deletions cut 1 base from V and 2 bases from J, with 11 bases between. In DNA, the CDR3 is TGTGCCAGCAGCTTAGTTCTGGACAGAAACTATGGCTACACCTTC. Translation gives CASSLVLDRNYGYTF.

The V and J genes are TRBV4-3 and TRBJ1-6, with TRBD1 as a possible D gene (5 bases). Per the germline V gene, CDR1 is LGHNA and CDR2 is YSLEER. V lost 3 bases and J 9 bases, leaving 21 bases between the germline ends. The CDR3 extends over 17 amino acids. In nucleotides, the CDR3 is TGCGCCAGCAGCCAGGTACCGGGGGGGAAAATCGGTTCACCCCTCCACTTT. Protein: CASSQVPGGKIGSPLHF.

The gene calls are TRBV6-5 and TRBJ2-1; TRBD2 agrees at 9 bases. After removal of 8 bases from V and 5 bases from J, the junction contained 4 bases not matched to a gene. The germline gives CDR1 MNHEY, CDR2 SVGAGI. The CDR3 extends over 13 amino acids. The DNA for the CDR3 is TGTGCCAGCCCTAGCGGGATCCACAATGAGCAGTTCTTC. Amino acids: CASPSGIHNEQFF.

J is TRBJ1-2 and V is TRBV6-5; the match to TRBD1 covers 8 bases. The CDR3 covers 13 residues. The germline gives CDR1 MNHEY, CDR2 SVGAGI. Trimming cost V 6 bases and J 8 bases; bases outside gene matches: 8. The CDR3 is CASSLDRVRGYTF. The DNA for the CDR3 is TGTGCCAGCAGCCTGGACAGGGTTAGAGGCTACACCTTC.

The chain is built from TRBV6-6 and TRBJ1-2; D perhaps matches TRBD1 (5 bases). The V end lost 5 bases, the J end lost 5 bases, and 18 bases lay between the germline ends. The germline V gene encodes CDR1 MNHNY and CDR2 SVGAGI (reference sequence). The CDR3 consists of 15 residues. The CDR3 reads CASSPNVAGGYGYTF. In nucleotides, the CDR3 is TGTGCCAGCAGTCCAAACGTCGCGGGGGGATATGGCTACACCTTC.

This clone was recorded a few times. In DNA, the CDR3 is TGTGCCAGCAGTCGTACGAGCGGGAACACCGGGGAGCTGTTTTTT. Its protein product is CASSRTSGNTGELFF. The chain combines TRBV7-2 with TRBJ2-2; D is possibly TRBD2 (5 bases). The CDR3 consists of 15 residues. Germline V lookup: CDR1 SGHTA, CDR2 FQGNSA. Trimming removed 6 bases at V and 1 base at J, with 12 bases between.

The chain has TRBV2 and TRBJ1-2, with 10 bases identical to TRBD1. CDR1 SNHLY and CDR2 FYNNEI come from the germline V gene. The CDR3 length is 14 residues. V trimming: 3 bases; J trimming: 5 bases; junction bases outside the gene matches: 3. Written as DNA, the CDR3 is TGTGCCAGCAGTGATGGACAGGGGGAGTATGGCTACACCTTC. Translated, it gives CASSDGQGEYGYTF. Full variable domain (missing parts from reference TRBV2 and TRBJ1-2): EPEVTQTPSHQVTQMGQEVILRCVPISNHLYFYWYRQILGQKVEFLVSFYNNEISEKSEIFDDQFSVERPDGSNFTLKIRSTKLEDSAMYFCASSDGQGEYGYTFGSGTRLTVV.

The V and J genes are TRBV2 and TRBJ2-2, with a tentative D call TRBD1 (7 bases). V lost 5 bases and J 1 base, leaving 11 bases between the germline ends. The CDR3 covers 15 residues. Germline-derived CDR1 and CDR2 are SNHLY and FYNNEI. In nucleotides, the CDR3 is TGTGCCAGCAGTAGACAGGGACTGAACACCGGGGAGCTGTTTTTT. Its translation: CASSRQGLNTGELFF.

The gene calls are TRBV6-5 and TRBJ2-1, with 7 bases that match TRBD2. This CDR3 has 14 amino acids. Per germline, CDR1 MNHEY and CDR2 SVGAGI. After removal of 6 bases from V and 8 bases from J, the junction contained 10 bases not matched to a gene. CDR3 nucleotide sequence: TGTGCCAGCAGGAATCCGGGAGGCCGGGATGAGCAGTTCTTC. Translated: CASRNPGGRDEQFF.

DNA for the CDR3: TGTGCCAGCAGCTTAACTATGAACACTGAAGCTTTCTTT. This translates into CASSLTMNTEAFF. V usage is TRBV7-2 and J usage is TRBJ1-1; D not resolved. Deletions cut 2 bases from V and 0 bases from J, with 4 bases between. In germline, CDR1 is SGHTA, CDR2 FQGNSA. The CDR3 has 13 residues.

This clone came up once. The J gene is TRBJ2-7, the V gene TRBV27; 15 bases match TRBD2. The V segment lost 6 bases and the J segment 4 bases; nucleotides outside the gene matches: 16. Per germline, CDR1 MNHEY and CDR2 SMNVEV (reference sequence). CDR3 size: 19 residues. CDR3 amino acids: CASRGPGQGTSGRWYEQYF. The CDR3 bases are TGTGCCAGCAGGGGACCGGGACAGGGGACTAGCGGGAGGTGGTACGAGCAGTACTTC.

The chain has TRBV7-6 and TRBJ2-3; no definite D call. CDR3 length: 13 residues. From germline, CDR1 is SGHVS and CDR2 FNYEAQ. V was clipped by 3 bases and J by 3 bases, with 7 bases between them. CDR3 residues: CASSFVRTDTQYF. CDR3 bases: TGTGCCAGCAGCTTCGTCCGGACAGATACGCAGTATTTT.

The chain links TRBV10-3 to TRBJ2-1; no clear D gene. CDR3 size: 13 residues. Trimming took 7 bases from V and 0 from J, leaving 7 bases between them. CDR1 is ENHRY and CDR2 is SYGVKD in the germline V gene. The DNA for the CDR3 is TGTGCCATCAACGCGGACTCCTACAATGAGCAGTTCTTC. It yields the protein CAINADSYNEQFF.